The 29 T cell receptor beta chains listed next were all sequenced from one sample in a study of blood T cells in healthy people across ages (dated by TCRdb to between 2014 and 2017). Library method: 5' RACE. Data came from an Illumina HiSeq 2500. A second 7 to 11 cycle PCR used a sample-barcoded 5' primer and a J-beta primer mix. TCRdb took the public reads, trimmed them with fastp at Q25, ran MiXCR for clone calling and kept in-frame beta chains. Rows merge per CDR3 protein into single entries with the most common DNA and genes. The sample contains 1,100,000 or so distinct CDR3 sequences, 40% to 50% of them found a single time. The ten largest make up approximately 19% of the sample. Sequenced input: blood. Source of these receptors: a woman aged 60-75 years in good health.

The CDR3 reads CASSLAPLWAGVGDTQYF. The CDR3 DNA sequence: TGTGCCAGCAGCTTAGCCCCCTTGTGGGCGGGAGTCGGAGATACGCAGTATTTT. The V and J genes are TRBV7-6 and TRBJ2-3; 7 nucleotides match TRBD2. Germline-derived CDR1 and CDR2 are SGHVS and FNYEAQ. The CDR3 covers 18 residues. The J segment lost 5 bases and the V segment lost 0 bases, leaving 14 bases of the junction unmatched.

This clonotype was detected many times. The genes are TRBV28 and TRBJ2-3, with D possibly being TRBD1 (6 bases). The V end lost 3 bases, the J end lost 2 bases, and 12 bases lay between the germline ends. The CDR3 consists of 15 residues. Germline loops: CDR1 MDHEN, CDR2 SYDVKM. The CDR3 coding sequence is TGTGCCAGCAGTTTTCAGGGGCCCTCCACAGATACGCAGTATTTT. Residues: CASSFQGPSTDTQYF. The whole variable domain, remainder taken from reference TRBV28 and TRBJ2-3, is DVKVTQSSRYLVKRTGEKVFLECVQDMDHENMFWYRQDPGLGLRLIYFSYDVKMKEKGDIPEGYSVSREKKERFSLILESASTNQTSMYLCASSFQGPSTDTQYFGPGTRLTVL.

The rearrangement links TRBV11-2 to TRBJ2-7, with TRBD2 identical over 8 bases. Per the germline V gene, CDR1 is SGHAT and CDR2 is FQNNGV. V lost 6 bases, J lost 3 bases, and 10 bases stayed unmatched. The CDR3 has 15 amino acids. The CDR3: CASRPGLEIRYEQYF. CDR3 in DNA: TGTGCCAGCAGGCCGGGACTAGAGATCCGCTACGAGCAGTACTTC.

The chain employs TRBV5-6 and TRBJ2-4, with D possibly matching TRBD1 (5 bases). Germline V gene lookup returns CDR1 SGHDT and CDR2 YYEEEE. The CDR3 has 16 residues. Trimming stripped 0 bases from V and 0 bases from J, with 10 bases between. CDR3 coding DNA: TGTGCCAGCAGCTTGGCTGACAGCGTAGCCAAAAACATTCAGTACTTC. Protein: CASSLADSVAKNIQYF. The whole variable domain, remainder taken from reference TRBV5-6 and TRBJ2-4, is DAGVTQSPTHLIKTRGQQVTLRCSPKSGHDTVSWYQQALGQGPQFIFQYYEEEERQRGNFPDRFSGHQFPNYSSELNVNALLLGDSALYLCASSLADSVAKNIQYFGAGTRLSVL.

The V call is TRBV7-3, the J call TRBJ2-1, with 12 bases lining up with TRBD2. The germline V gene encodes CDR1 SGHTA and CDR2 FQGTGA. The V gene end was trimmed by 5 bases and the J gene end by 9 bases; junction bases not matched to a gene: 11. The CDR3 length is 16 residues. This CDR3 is CASSLRASGRAPEQFF. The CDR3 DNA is TGTGCCAGCAGCCTAAGGGCTAGCGGGAGGGCCCCTGAGCAGTTCTTC. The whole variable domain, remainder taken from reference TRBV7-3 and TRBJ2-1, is GAGVSQTPSNKVTEKGKYVELRCDPISGHTALYWYRQSLGQGPEFLIYFQGTGAADDSGLPNDRFFAVRPEGSVSTLKIQRTERGDSAVYLCASSLRASGRAPEQFFGPGTRLTVL.

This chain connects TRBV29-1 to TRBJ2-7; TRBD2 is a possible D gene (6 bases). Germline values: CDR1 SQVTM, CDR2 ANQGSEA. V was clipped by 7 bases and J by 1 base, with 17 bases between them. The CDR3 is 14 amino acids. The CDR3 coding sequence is TGCAGCGGAAACCGGGACTTTCTGTCCTACGAGCAGTACTTC. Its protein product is CSGNRDFLSYEQYF.

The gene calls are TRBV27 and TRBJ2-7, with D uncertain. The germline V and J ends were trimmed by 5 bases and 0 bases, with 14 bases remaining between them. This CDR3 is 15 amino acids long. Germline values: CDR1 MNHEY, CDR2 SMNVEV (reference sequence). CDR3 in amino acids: CASSPGSRNSYEQYF. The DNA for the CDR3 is TGTGCCAGCAGTCCAGGTAGCCGTAACTCCTACGAGCAGTACTTC.

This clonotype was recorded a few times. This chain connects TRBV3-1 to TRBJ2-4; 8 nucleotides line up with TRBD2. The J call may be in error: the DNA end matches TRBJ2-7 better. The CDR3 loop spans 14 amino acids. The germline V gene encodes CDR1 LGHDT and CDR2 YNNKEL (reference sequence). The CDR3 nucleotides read TGTGCCAGCAGGGGTAGCGGGGCGACCTACGAGCAGTACTTC. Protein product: CASRGSGATYEQYF.

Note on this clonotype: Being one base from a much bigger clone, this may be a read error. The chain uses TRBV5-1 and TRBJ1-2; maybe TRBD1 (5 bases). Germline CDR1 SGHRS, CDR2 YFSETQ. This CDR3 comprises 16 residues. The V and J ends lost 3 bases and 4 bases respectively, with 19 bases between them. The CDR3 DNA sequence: TGCGCCAGCAGCTCGATGGGGGACGCAAGATTCTATGGCTACACCTTC. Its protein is CASSSMGDARFYGYTF.

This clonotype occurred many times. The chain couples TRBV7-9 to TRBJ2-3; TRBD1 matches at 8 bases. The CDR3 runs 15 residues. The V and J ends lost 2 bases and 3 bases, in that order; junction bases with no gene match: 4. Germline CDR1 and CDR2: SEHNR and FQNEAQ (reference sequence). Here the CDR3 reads CASSLSGQVTDTQYF. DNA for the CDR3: TGTGCCAGCAGCTTATCGGGACAGGTAACAGATACGCAGTATTTT.

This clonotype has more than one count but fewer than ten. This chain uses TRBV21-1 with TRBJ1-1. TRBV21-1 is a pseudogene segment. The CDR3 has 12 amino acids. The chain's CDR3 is CASTRQRTEAFF. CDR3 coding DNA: TGTGCCAGCACCAGACAGCGCACTGAAGCTTTCTTT.

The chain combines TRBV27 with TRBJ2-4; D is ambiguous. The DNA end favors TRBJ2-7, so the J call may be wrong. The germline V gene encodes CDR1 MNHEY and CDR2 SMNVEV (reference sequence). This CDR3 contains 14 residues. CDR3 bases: TGTGCCAGCAGTCCCCGGATCCGGCCCCACGAGCAGTACTTC. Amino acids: CASSPRIRPHEQYF.

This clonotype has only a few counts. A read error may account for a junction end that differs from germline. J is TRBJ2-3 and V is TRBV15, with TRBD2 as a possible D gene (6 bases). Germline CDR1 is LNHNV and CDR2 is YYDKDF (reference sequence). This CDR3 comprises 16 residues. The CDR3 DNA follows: TGTGCCGCCAGCAGAGATCGGCGGGGCCGCACAGATACGCAGTATTTT. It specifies CAASRDRRGRTDTQYF.

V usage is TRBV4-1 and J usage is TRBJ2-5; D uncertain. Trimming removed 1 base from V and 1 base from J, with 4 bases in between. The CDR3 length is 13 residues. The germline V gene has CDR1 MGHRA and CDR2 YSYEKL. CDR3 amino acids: CASSQAVQETQYF. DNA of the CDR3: TGCGCCAGCAGCCAAGCCGTCCAAGAGACCCAGTACTTC.

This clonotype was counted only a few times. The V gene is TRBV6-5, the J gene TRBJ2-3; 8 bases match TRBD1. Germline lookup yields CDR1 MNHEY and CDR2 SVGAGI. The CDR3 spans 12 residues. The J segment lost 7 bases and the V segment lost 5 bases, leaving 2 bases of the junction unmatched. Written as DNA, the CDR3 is TGTGCCAGCAGTAGGGACAGGCATACGCAGTATTTT. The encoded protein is CASSRDRHTQYF.

CDR3 amino acids: CASTSPRAGEGVSGTFEQYF. For the CDR3, the DNA is TGTGCCAGCACCTCCCCAAGAGCGGGAGAGGGGGTTAGTGGGACATTTGAGCAGTACTTC. The chain couples TRBV12-3 or TRBV12-4 to TRBJ2-7; 8 bases line up with TRBD2. The CDR3 is 20 residues long. Trimming took 7 bases from V and 7 from J; bases not matched to a gene: 30.

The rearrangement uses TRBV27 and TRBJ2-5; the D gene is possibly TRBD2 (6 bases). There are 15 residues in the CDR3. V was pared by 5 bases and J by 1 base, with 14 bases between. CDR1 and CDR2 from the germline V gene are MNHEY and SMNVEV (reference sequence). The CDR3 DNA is TGTGCCAGCAGTACTAGGCGGGAATTCCAAGAGACCCAGTACTTC. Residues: CASSTRREFQETQYF.

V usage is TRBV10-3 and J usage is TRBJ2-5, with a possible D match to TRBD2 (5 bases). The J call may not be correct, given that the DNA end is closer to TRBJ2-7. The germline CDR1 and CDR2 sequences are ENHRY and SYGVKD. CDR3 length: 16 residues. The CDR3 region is CAISEAREPLYYEQYF. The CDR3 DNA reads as TGTGCCATCAGTGAAGCGAGGGAGCCTCTATACTACGAGCAGTACTTC.

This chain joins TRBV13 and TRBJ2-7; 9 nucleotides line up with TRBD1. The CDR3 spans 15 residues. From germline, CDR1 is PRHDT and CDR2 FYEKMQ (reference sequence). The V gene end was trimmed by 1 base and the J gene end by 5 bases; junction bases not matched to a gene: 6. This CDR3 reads CASSLAQGAPHEQYF. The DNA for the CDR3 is TGTGCCAGCAGCTTAGCACAGGGGGCCCCCCACGAGCAGTACTTC.

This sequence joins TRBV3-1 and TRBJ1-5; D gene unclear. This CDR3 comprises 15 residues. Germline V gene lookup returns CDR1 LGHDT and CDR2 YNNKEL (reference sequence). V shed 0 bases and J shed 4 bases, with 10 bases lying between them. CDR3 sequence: CASSQDPRRNQPQHF. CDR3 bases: TGTGCCAGCAGCCAAGACCCGAGACGGAATCAGCCCCAGCATTTT.

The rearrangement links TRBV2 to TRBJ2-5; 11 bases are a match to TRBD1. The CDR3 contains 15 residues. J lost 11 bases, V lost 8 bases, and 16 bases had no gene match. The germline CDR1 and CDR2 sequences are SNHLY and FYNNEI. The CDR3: CASVAGTGGKLPQYF. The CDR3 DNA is TGTGCCAGCGTAGCCGGGACAGGGGGAAAGTTGCCGCAGTACTTC.

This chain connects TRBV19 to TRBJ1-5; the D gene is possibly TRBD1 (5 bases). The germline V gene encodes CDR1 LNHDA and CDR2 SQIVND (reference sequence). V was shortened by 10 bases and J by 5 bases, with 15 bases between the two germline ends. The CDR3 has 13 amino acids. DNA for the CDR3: TGTGCCACCACTCGGCGGGGGTATCAGCCCCAGCATTTT. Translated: CATTRRGYQPQHF.

The CDR3 protein is CASRDPRGSQPQHF. In nucleotides, the CDR3 is TGTGCCAGCAGGGACCCCCGAGGCAGTCAGCCCCAGCATTTT. This chain uses TRBV27 with TRBJ1-5, with D unresolved. V lost 6 bases and J lost 6, with 15 bases in between. The CDR3 spans 14 residues. The germline V gene encodes CDR1 MNHEY and CDR2 SMNVEV (reference sequence).

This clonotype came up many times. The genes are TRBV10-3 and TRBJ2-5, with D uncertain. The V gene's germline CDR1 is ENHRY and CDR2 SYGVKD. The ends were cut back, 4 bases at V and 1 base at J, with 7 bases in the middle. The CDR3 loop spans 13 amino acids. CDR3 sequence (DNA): TGTGCCATCAGTGTCAATACCCAAGAGACCCAGTACTTC. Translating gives CAISVNTQETQYF.

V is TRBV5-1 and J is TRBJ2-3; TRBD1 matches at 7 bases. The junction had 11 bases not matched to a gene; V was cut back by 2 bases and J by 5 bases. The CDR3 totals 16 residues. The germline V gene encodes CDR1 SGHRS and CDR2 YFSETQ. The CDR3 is CASSFQGGSYGDTQYF. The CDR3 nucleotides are TGCGCCAGCAGCTTCCAAGGGGGCTCTTATGGAGATACGCAGTATTTT.

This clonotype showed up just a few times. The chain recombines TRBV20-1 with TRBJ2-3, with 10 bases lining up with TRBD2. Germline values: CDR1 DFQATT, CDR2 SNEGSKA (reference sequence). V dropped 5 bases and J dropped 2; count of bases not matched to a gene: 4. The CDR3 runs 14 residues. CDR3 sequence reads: CSADGLAATDTQYF. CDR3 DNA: TGCAGTGCTGACGGACTAGCGGCCACAGATACGCAGTATTTT.

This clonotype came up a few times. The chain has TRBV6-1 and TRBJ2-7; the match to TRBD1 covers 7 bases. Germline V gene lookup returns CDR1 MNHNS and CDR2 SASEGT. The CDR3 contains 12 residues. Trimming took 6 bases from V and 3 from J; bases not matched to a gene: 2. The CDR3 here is CASRGQYYEQYF. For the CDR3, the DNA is TGTGCCAGCAGGGGACAGTACTACGAGCAGTACTTC.

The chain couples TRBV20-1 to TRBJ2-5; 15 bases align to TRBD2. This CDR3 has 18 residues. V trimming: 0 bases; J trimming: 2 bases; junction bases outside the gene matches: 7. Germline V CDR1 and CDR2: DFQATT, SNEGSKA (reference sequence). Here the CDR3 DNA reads TGCAGTGCTAGAGATAGGACTAGCGGGAGGGCTCCACAAGAGACCCAGTACTTC. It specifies CSARDRTSGRAPQETQYF.

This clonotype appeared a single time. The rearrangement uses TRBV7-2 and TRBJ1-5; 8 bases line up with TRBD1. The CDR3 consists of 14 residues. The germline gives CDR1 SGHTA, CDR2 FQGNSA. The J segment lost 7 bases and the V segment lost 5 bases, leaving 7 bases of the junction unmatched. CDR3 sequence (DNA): TGTGCCAGCAGCCCACAGGGGGGAGACCAGCCCCAGCATTTT. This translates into CASSPQGGDQPQHF.